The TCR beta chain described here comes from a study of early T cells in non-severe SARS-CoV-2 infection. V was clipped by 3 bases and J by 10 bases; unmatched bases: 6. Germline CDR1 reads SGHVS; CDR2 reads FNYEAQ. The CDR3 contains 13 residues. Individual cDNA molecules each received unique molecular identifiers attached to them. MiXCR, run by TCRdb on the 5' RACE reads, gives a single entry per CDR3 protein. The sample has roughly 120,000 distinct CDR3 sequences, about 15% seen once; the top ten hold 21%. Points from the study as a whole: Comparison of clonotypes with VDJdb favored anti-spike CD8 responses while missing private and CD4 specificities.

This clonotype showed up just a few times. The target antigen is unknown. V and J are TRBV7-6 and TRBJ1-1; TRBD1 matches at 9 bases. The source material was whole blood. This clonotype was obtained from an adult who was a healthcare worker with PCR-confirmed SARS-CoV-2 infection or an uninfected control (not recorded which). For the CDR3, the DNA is TGTGCCAGCAGCTTGGGGGACAGGGCGCGAGCTTTCTTT. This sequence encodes CASSLGDRARAFF.